This entry is about one T cell receptor (beta chain). Antigen: not known. These data originate in a study of T cells in Graves' hyperthyroidism and ophthalmopathy. Across 18 months, stable Graves' hyperthyroidism was marked by no progression to ophthalmopathy. Reasons for excluding patients were uncontrolled infection, other autoimmune disease, pregnancy or lactation. The study, taken as a whole, reports: A model using 13 V-J features told ophthalmopathy apart from stable hyperthyroidism. Clonotypes that were expanded in thyroid above 0.001 mostly appeared in blood too.

The CDR3 consists of 14 residues. Unmatched junction bases numbered 8, after V lost 7 bases and J lost 3 bases. The V gene's germline CDR1 is ENHRY and CDR2 SYGVKD. Amplified TCR beta CDR3 regions derived from RNA transcripts. TCR CDR3 regions were first amplified by RT-PCR with HTBI primers. Using its own MiXCR run on the multiplex PCR reads, TCRdb lists one record per CDR3 protein. The sample records hundreds of thousands of distinct CDR3 sequences, approximately 40% being singletons. Sequenced sample: blood. The source is a man between 18 and 35 years old with Graves' hyperthyroidism. The rearrangement links TRBV10-3 to TRBJ2-5; TRBD1 matches 7 bases. The CDR3, as DNA: TGTGCCATCAAGGACAGGCCCGGGGAAGAGACCCAGTACTTC. Translated, it gives CAIKDRPGEETQYF.